The subject of this entry is one TCR beta chain. Noted treatment: oral pan-JAK inhibitor, 5-10 mg twice daily. Lesional scalp tissue (obtained by punch biopsy) and peripheral blood were collected from alopecia areata patients. Using a FACSAria, the CD4+ and CD8+ T cells were sorted from the PBMCs. From germline, CDR1 is SSHAT and CDR2 FNYEAQ (reference sequence). The CDR3 spans 13 residues. V lost 2 bases and J lost 5, with 8 bases in between. The data belong to a study of CD8+ T cells in alopecia areata. Across the study: A regimen of oral tofacitinib, 5 to 10 mg twice daily, was given to treated patients.

cDNA prepared by RNA extraction and subsequent reverse transcription served as the template for sequencing. The data were produced by immunoSEQ multiplex PCR, yet TCRdb's version contains in-frame clones alone and is incomplete. Among 150,000 to 200,000 clones listed, less than 75% were seen once. The chain links TRBV7-7 to TRBJ2-3; weak D call: TRBD1 (5 bases). This clonotype was obtained from a human donor with alopecia areata. Source: CD4+ T cells sorted from blood, taken between weeks 55 and 65, from a patient treated with tofacitinib. The CDR3 region has the DNA TGTGCCAGCAGCTTAAATAGGGGAGATACGCAGTATTTT. It is translated as CASSLNRGDTQYF.